Listed below are T cell receptor beta chains from one sample, sequenced in a study of memory CD4+ T cells and cytomegalovirus serostatus. Assay used: immunoSEQ multiplex PCR; TCRdb lists only in-frame clones, some missing. The sample lists more than 55,000 clones, roughly four fifths occurring once. Sequencing was done on a sample of memory CD4+ T cells from blood. The receptors stem from an adult in good health and CMV-seronegative. The CDR3 runs from the conserved cysteine through the conserved F or W. D genes are given only for firm matches. Size is omitted from some rows. Given values are once, few, many or a class for expanded clones.

j_call: TRBJ1-2; d_call: .; cdr3_length: 12; clone_size: .; v_call: TRBV15; cdr3_aa: CATSSGPYGYTF
j_call: TRBJ2-1; d_call: TRBD2; cdr3_length: 16; clone_size: .; v_call: TRBV5-1; cdr3_aa: CASSSEAGGSYNEQFF
j_call: TRBJ1-2; d_call: .; cdr3_length: 14; clone_size: .; v_call: TRBV15; cdr3_aa: CATSRASQGSLATF
j_call: TRBJ2-7; d_call: .; cdr3_length: 13; clone_size: .; v_call: TRBV6-6; cdr3_aa: CASSYGPNYEQYF
j_call: TRBJ2-2; d_call: .; cdr3_length: 13; clone_size: .; v_call: TRBV4-1; cdr3_aa: CASSQDGTGELFF
j_call: TRBJ2-7; d_call: TRBD1; cdr3_length: 16; clone_size: .; v_call: TRBV5-1; cdr3_aa: CASSLEGWDRSYEQYF
j_call: TRBJ2-2; d_call: .; cdr3_length: 12; clone_size: .; v_call: TRBV7-3; cdr3_aa: CASSLGPGELFF
j_call: TRBJ1-2; d_call: .; cdr3_length: 13; clone_size: .; v_call: TRBV28; cdr3_aa: CASSSPGRGGYTF
j_call: TRBJ2-1; d_call: TRBD2; cdr3_length: 12; clone_size: once; v_call: TRBV2; cdr3_aa: CASTLWGGEQFF
j_call: TRBJ2-7; d_call: TRBD2; cdr3_length: 14; clone_size: .; v_call: TRBV19; cdr3_aa: CASSGTMSSYEQYF
j_call: TRBJ1-4; d_call: .; cdr3_length: 16; clone_size: .; v_call: TRBV7-2; cdr3_aa: CASSPGRTTTNEKLFF
j_call: TRBJ2-2; d_call: .; cdr3_length: 17; clone_size: .; v_call: TRBV6-1; cdr3_aa: CASSEAGALAYVGELFF
j_call: TRBJ1-1; d_call: TRBD1; cdr3_length: 14; clone_size: .; v_call: TRBV18; cdr3_aa: CASSRAGGNTEAFF
j_call: TRBJ2-7; d_call: TRBD2; cdr3_length: 16; clone_size: .; v_call: TRBV28; cdr3_aa: CASSLTGLAVSYEQYF
j_call: TRBJ2-5; d_call: .; cdr3_length: 14; clone_size: .; v_call: TRBV21-1; cdr3_aa: CASSIRHPRETQYF
j_call: TRBJ2-7; d_call: .; cdr3_length: 10; clone_size: .; v_call: TRBV11-2; cdr3_aa: CASRSYEQYF
j_call: TRBJ2-5; d_call: .; cdr3_length: 13; clone_size: few; v_call: TRBV2; cdr3_aa: CASTIADQETQYF